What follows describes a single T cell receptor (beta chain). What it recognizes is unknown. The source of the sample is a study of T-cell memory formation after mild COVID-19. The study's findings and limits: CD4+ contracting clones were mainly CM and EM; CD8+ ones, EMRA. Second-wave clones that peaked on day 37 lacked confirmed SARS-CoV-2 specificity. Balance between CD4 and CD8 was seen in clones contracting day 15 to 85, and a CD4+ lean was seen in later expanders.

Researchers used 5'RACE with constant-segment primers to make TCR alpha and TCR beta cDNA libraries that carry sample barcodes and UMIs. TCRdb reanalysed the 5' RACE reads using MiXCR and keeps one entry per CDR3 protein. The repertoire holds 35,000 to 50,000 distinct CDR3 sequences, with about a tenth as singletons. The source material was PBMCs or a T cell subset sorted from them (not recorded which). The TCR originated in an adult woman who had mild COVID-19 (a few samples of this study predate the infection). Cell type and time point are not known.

CDR3 DNA sequence: TGTGCCAGCAGGAATGGCCAGGGGGCGCTTTTGAATGAGCAGTTCTTC. Amino acid sequence: CASRNGQGALLNEQFF. The chain couples TRBV5-6 to TRBJ2-1; TRBD1 matches at 8 bases. CDR3 length: 16 amino acids. The junction had 14 bases not matched to a gene; V was cut back by 5 bases and J by 7 bases. The germline V gene encodes CDR1 SGHDT and CDR2 YYEEEE.